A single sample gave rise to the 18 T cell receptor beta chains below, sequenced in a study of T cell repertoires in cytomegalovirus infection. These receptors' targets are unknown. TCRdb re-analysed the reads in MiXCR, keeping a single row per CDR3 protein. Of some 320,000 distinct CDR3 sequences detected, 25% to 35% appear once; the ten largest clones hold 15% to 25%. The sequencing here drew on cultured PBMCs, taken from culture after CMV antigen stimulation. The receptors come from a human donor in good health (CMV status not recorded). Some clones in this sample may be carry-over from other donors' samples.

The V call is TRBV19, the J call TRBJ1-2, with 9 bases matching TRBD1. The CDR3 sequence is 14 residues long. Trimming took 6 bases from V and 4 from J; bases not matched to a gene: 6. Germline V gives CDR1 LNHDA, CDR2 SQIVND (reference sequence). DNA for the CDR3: TGTGCCAGTAGGCGACAGGGGGTGGGCTATGGCTACACCTTC. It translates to CASRRQGVGYGYTF.

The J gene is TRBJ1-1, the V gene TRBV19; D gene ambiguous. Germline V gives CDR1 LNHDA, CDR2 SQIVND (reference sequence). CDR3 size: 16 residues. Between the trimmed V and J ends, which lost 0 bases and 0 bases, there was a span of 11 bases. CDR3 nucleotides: TGTGCCAGTAGTATAGATCCGGGCAGAGTGAACACTGAAGCTTTCTTT. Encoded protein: CASSIDPGRVNTEAFF.

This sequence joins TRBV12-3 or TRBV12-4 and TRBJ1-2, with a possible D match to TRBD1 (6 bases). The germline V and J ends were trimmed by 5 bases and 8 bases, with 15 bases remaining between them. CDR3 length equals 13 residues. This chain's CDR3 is CASSRGHRQGYTF. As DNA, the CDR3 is TGTGCCAGCAGTCGGGGACACCGACAGGGCTACACCTTC.

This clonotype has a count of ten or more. CDR3 DNA sequence: TGTGCCAGCAGCTTAGGCGGGACAGTCCTACAAGAGACCCAGTACTTC. This translates into CASSLGGTVLQETQYF. The genes are TRBV7-6 and TRBJ2-5; D might be TRBD1 (7 bases). Germline CDR1 SGHVS, CDR2 FNYEAQ. The CDR3 sequence is 16 residues long. The V and J ends lost 1 base and 2 bases respectively, with 14 bases between them.

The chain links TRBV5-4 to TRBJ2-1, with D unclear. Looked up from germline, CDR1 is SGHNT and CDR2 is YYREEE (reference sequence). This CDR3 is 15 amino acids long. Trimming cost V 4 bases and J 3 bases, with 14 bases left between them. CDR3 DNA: TGTGCCAGCAGCCTGGATTTCTCCCGCTACAATGAGCAGTTCTTC. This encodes CASSLDFSRYNEQFF.

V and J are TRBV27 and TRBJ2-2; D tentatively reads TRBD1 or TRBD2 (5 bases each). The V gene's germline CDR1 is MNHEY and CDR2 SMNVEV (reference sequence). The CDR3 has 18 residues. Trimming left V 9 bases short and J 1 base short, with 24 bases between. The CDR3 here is CARSKREPGPRNTGELFF. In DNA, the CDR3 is TGTGCCAGAAGTAAACGAGAACCGGGACCGAGGAACACCGGGGAGCTGTTTTTT.

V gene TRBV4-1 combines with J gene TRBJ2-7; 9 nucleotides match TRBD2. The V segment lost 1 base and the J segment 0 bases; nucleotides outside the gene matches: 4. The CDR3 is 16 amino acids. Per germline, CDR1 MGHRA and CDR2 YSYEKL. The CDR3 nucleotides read TGCGCCAGCAGCCAAGGAATTAGCGGGAGCTCCTACGAGCAGTACTTC. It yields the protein CASSQGISGSSYEQYF.

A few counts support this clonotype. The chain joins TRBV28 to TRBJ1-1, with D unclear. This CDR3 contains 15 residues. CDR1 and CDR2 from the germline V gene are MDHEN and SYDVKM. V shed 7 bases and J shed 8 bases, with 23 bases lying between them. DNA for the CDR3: TGTGCCAGCACGACAAAGACACTCGGGAAGGTGGAAGCTTTCTTT. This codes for CASTTKTLGKVEAFF.

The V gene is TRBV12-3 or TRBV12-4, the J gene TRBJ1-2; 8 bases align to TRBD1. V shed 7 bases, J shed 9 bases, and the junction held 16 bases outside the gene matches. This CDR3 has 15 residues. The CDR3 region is CASTNSPTGGTSYTF. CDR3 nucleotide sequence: TGTGCCAGCACAAATTCTCCTACAGGGGGAACTAGCTACACCTTC.

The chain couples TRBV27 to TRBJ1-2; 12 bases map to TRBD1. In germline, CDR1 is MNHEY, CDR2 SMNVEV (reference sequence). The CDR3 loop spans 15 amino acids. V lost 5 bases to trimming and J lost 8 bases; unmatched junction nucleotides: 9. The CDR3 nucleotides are TGTGCCAGCAGTGGCCGCGGGACAGGGGGCGCCGGCTACACCTTC. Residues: CASSGRGTGGAGYTF.

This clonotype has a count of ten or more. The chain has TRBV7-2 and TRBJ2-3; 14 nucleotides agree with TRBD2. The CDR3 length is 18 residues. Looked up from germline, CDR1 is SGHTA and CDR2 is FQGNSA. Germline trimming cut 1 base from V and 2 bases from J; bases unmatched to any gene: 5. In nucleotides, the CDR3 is TGTGCCAGCAGCTTAGGTGGACTAGCGGGAGGTCCCACAGATACGCAGTATTTT. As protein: CASSLGGLAGGPTDTQYF.

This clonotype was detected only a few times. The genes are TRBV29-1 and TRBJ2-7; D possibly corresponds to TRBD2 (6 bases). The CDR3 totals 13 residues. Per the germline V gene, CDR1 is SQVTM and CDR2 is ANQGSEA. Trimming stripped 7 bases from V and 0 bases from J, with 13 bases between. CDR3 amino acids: CSASGADSYEQYF. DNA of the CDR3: TGCAGCGCTTCGGGAGCCGACTCCTACGAGCAGTACTTC.

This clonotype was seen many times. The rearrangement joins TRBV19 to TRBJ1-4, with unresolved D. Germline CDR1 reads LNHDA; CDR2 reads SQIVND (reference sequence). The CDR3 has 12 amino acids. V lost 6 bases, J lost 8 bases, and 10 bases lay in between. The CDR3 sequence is CASRRVREKLFF. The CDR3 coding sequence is TGTGCCAGTAGGAGGGTTAGGGAAAAACTGTTTTTT.

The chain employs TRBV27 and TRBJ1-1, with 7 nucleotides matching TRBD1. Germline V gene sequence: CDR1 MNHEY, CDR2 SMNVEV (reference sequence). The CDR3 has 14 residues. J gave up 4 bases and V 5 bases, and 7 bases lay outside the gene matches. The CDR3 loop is CASSLDRVGTEAFF. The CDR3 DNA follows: TGTGCCAGCAGTCTCGACAGGGTTGGCACTGAAGCTTTCTTT.

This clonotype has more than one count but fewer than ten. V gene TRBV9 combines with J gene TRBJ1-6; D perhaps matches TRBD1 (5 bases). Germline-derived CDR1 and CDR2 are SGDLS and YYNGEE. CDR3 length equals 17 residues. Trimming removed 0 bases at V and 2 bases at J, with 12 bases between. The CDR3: CASSVERGDPYNSPLHF. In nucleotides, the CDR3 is TGTGCCAGCAGCGTAGAAAGGGGTGACCCCTATAATTCACCCCTCCACTTT.

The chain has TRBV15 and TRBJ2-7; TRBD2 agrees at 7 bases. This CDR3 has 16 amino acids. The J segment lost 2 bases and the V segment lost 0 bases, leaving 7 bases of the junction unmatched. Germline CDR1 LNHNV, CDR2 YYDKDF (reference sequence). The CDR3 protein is CATSRDPRGEAYEQYF. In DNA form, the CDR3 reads TGTGCCACCAGCAGAGATCCCCGGGGGGAAGCCTACGAGCAGTACTTC.

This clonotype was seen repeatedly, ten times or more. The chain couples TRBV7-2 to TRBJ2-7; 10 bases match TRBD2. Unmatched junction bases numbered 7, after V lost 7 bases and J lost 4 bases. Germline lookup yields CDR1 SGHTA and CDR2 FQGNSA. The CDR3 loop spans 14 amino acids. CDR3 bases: TGTGCCAGCACCATACTAGCGGGGACATACGAGCAGTACTTC. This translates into CASTILAGTYEQYF. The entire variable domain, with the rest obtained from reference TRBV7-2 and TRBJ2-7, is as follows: GAGVSQSPSNKVTEKGKDVELRCDPISGHTALYWYRQSLGQGLEFLIYFQGNSAPDKSGLPSDRFSAERTGGSVSTLTIQRTQQEDSAVYLCASTILAGTYEQYFGPGTRLTVT.

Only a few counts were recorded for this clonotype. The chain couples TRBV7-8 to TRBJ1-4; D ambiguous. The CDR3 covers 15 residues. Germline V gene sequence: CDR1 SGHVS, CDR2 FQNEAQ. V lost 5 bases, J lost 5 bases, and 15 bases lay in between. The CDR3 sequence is CASSQYRERNEKLFF. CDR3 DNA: TGTGCCAGCAGCCAATACAGAGAAAGAAATGAAAAACTGTTTTTT.